Listed below are T cell receptor beta chains from one sample, sequenced in a study of T cell repertoires in cytomegalovirus infection. TCRdb ran MiXCR on the reads and lists one entry per CDR3 protein. The sample yields 250,000 to 300,000 distinct CDR3 sequences, approximately 15% seen once. Material for sequencing was CD8+ T cells from PBMCs. These receptors were collected from a human donor in good health (CMV status not recorded). Some clones in this sample may be carry-over from other donors' samples. The CDR3 runs from the conserved cysteine through the conserved F or W. The D gene is left open where the match is weak. The size entry is marked missing in some rows and otherwise reads once, few, many or a size class.

d_call: -
clone_size: -
v_call: TRBV7-2
j_call: TRBJ2-5
cdr3_aa: CASSLERGILYQETQYF
cdr3_nt: TGTGCCAGCAGCTTAGAACGGGGTATCCTGTACCAAGAGACCCAGTACTTC

d_call: -
clone_size: many
v_call: TRBV7-6
j_call: TRBJ2-6
cdr3_aa: CASRIAWTGANVLTF
cdr3_nt: TGTGCCAGCAGAATCGCGTGGACCGGGGCCAACGTCCTGACTTTC

d_call: TRBD1
clone_size: many
v_call: TRBV7-2
j_call: TRBJ1-3
cdr3_aa: CASSDPPGQGDNTIYF
cdr3_nt: TGTGCCAGCAGCGACCCACCGGGACAGGGGGACAACACCATATATTTT

d_call: -
clone_size: -
v_call: TRBV6-2/TRBV6-3
j_call: TRBJ2-2
cdr3_aa: CTSSYRVITGELFF
cdr3_nt: TGTACCAGCAGTTACAGGGTAATCACCGGGGAGCTGTTTTTT

d_call: -
clone_size: -
v_call: TRBV5-6
j_call: TRBJ1-5
cdr3_aa: CASSLGPYQPQHF
cdr3_nt: TGTGCCAGCAGCCTGGGACCCTATCAGCCCCAGCATTTT

d_call: TRBD1
clone_size: -
v_call: TRBV13
j_call: TRBJ2-7
cdr3_aa: CASSFEGGLYEQYF
cdr3_nt: TGTGCCAGCAGCTTCGAAGGGGGCTTATACGAGCAGTACTTC

d_call: -
clone_size: -
v_call: TRBV28
j_call: TRBJ2-5
cdr3_aa: CASSLYRGGETQYF
cdr3_nt: TGTGCCAGCAGTCTATACAGGGGAGGGGAGACCCAGTACTTC

d_call: -
clone_size: many
v_call: TRBV28
j_call: TRBJ1-5
cdr3_aa: CASRTVLGDGREPSYQPQHF
cdr3_nt: TGTGCCAGCAGAACGGTCTTGGGGGACGGACGAGAACCTTCCTATCAGCCCCAGCATTTT

d_call: -
clone_size: many
v_call: TRBV6-1
j_call: TRBJ1-2
cdr3_aa: CASNGYGYTF
cdr3_nt: TGTGCCAGCAACGGATATGGCTACACCTTC

d_call: TRBD2
clone_size: -
v_call: TRBV20-1
j_call: TRBJ2-3
cdr3_aa: CSASTPERDPTDTQYF
cdr3_nt: TGCAGTGCTAGCACCCCGGAGCGGGACCCAACAGATACGCAGTATTTT

d_call: TRBD2
clone_size: many
v_call: TRBV7-9
j_call: TRBJ2-3
cdr3_aa: CASRPHPGLAGGPRTDTQYF
cdr3_nt: TGTGCCAGCAGACCCCACCCCGGACTAGCGGGGGGGCCCCGCACAGATACGCAGTATTTT

d_call: TRBD1
clone_size: few
v_call: TRBV5-1
j_call: TRBJ1-1
cdr3_aa: CASSSQQGAMNTEAFF
cdr3_nt: TGCGCCAGCAGCTCCCAACAGGGGGCGATGAACACTGAAGCTTTCTTT

d_call: -
clone_size: few
v_call: TRBV11-2
j_call: TRBJ2-7
cdr3_aa: CASSLEKRRHYEQYF
cdr3_nt: TGTGCCAGCAGCTTAGAAAAAAGGCGCCACTACGAGCAGTACTTC